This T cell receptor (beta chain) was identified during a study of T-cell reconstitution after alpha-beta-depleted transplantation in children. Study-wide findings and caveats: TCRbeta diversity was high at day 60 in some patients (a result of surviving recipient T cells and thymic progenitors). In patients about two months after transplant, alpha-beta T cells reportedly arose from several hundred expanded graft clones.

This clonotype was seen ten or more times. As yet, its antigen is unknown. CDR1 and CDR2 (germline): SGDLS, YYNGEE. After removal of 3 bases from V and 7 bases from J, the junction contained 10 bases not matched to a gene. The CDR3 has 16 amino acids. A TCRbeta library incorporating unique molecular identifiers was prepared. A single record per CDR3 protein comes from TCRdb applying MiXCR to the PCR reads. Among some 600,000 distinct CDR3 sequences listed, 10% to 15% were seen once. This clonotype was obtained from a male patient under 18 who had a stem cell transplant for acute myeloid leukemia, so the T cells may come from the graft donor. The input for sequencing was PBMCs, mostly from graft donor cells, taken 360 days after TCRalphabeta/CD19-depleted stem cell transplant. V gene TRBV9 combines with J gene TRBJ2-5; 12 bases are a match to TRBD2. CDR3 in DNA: TGTGCCAGCAGCGGAATGACTAGCGGGGGATTTGGGACCCAGTACTTC. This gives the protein CASSGMTSGGFGTQYF.